Detailed here is one TCR beta chain. Living in about two dozen US areas, the participants were between roughly 18 and 89 years of age. Cohorts were assigned according to the clinical history that participants reported. The sample comes from a study of blood T cell repertoires in COVID-19. Overall study: COVID-19 samples collected from the United States, Italy and Spain covered acute and convalescent phases.

The germline V gene has CDR1 MNHEY and CDR2 SVGAGI. The CDR3 totals 14 residues. Trimming stripped 1 base from V and 0 bases from J, with 6 bases between. Original methodology: Reference gene primer amplification gave nucleated cell count estimates. Profiling relied on immunoSEQ multiplex PCR, and the TCRdb table lists in-frame clones only, not all of them. The V and J calls and clone size are taken from that table; D and trimming were inferred from the DNA. Of about 210,000 clones in the sample, approximately 80% were seen once. The source material was PBMCs or T cells enriched from blood (not recorded which). The V and J genes are TRBV6-5 and TRBJ1-1; no reliable D call. The sequence came from a middle-aged man who had recovered from COVID-19. CDR3 amino acids: CASSYWAMNTEAFF. DNA for the CDR3: TGTGCCAGCAGTTACTGGGCTATGAACACTGAAGCTTTCTTT.